This T cell receptor (beta chain) is drawn from a study of T cell responses to AZD1222 COVID-19 vaccine. The study, taken as a whole, reports: Two AZD1222 doses significantly raised spike-specific TCR breadth and depth over controls. Females outnumbered males among donors, who were mostly white British; clonal diversity was possibly underestimated. Spike-wide vaccine-associated CD4 TCRs dominated at 160-218 and 743-854. Without day 14 samples, only post-peak T cell repertoires were studied.

The assay was immunoSEQ multiplex PCR, and TCRdb's table has in-frame clones only and misses some. The table includes tens of thousands of clones, about 91% detected once. Trimming removed 2 bases from V and 7 bases from J; junction bases left unmatched: 10. The CDR3 has 15 residues. The germline V gene encodes CDR1 SEHNR and CDR2 FQNEAQ (reference sequence). Concerning this clone itself: Antigen specificity is unknown.

This chain connects TRBV7-9 to TRBJ2-7; 8 nucleotides agree with TRBD1. This receptor was taken from an adult in good health. The sample was peripheral blood, taken on day 0 of AZD1222 vaccination. DNA for the CDR3: TGTGCCAGCAGCTTACGGCCCAGGGGGCTGGATGAGCAGTACTTC. This encodes CASSLRPRGLDEQYF.